The next 14 T cell receptor beta chains were all read from a single sample in a study of metastatic and nonmetastatic thyroid tumors. No patient had received any treatment before thyroid surgery. From the PCR reads, TCRdb re-called clones with MiXCR. The sample includes about 17,000 clones, approximately 24% seen only once; the top ten take over 20%. Sequences were obtained from tumor tissue. The receptors come from a female donor with papillary thyroid cancer or a benign thyroid nodule (not recorded which). Some clones in this sample may be carry-over from other donors' samples.

Remarks on this clone: This may come from a read error, since a much larger clone is one base off. The chain recombines TRBV7-8 with TRBJ2-4; D ambiguous. V dropped 1 base and J dropped 2 bases, with 12 bases sitting between them. Germline CDR1 SGHVS, CDR2 FQNEAQ. The CDR3 runs to 16 residues. The DNA for the CDR3 is TGTGCCAGCAGCTTAGGGGAAGGGCAGACCAAAAACATTCAGTACTTC. Translated: CASSLGEGQTKNIQYF.

This clone was seen ten or more times. V usage is TRBV6-1 and J usage is TRBJ2-1; 12 nucleotides align to TRBD1. CDR1 and CDR2 from the germline V gene are MNHNS and SASEGT. J lost 7 bases, V lost 7 bases, and 8 bases had no gene match. The CDR3 sequence is 15 residues long. The CDR3 nucleotides read TGTGCCAGCACGAGGGGGACAGGGGGCCGTAATGAGCAGTTCTTC. This codes for CASTRGTGGRNEQFF.

The chain recombines TRBV5-1 with TRBJ1-3; D is undetermined. The CDR3 consists of 14 residues. V lost 0 bases to trimming and J lost 4 bases, with 8 bases between them. The germline gives CDR1 SGHRS, CDR2 YFSETQ. In DNA form, the CDR3 reads TGCGCCAGCAGCTTGGATGCCCCCGGAAACACCATATATTTT. It translates to CASSLDAPGNTIYF.

The chain couples TRBV30 to TRBJ1-5; D is ambiguous. CDR3 length: 14 residues. V lost 0 bases and J 7 bases, leaving 13 bases between the germline ends. Germline-derived CDR1 and CDR2 are GTSNPN and SVGIG (reference sequence). The DNA for the CDR3 is TGTGCCTGGAGTGTAGGTTTGGGAGAACAGCCCCAGCATTTT. Translated: CAWSVGLGEQPQHF.

This clone turned up a few times. The chain carries TRBV7-3 and TRBJ2-3, with no clear D. Germline CDR1 is SGHTA and CDR2 is FQGTGA. Trimming removed 5 bases from V and 13 bases from J, with 16 bases in between. This CDR3 has 12 residues. The CDR3 nucleotides are TGTGCCAGCAGCCTCGCCGGACGGAACGAGTATTTT. Its protein product is CASSLAGRNEYF.

This clone was counted at least ten times. The chain links TRBV19 to TRBJ2-1; a weak D match, TRBD1 (5 bases). CDR1 LNHDA and CDR2 SQIVND come from the germline V gene (reference sequence). V shed 3 bases and J shed 3 bases, with 9 bases lying between them. This CDR3 contains 14 residues. The CDR3 DNA reads TGTGCCAGTAGTATGCTTCAGGGCTACAATGAGCAGTTCTTC. Translating gives CASSMLQGYNEQFF.

This chain uses TRBV5-4 with TRBJ2-5; D may be TRBD1 (6 bases). Germline values: CDR1 SGHNT, CDR2 YYREEE (reference sequence). The CDR3 contains 15 residues. V gave up 0 bases and J gave up 1 base, with 10 bases separating them. The chain's CDR3 is CASSLVSTGQETQYF. CDR3 DNA sequence: TGTGCCAGCAGCTTGGTTTCGACAGGCCAAGAGACCCAGTACTTC.

This clone was observed a handful of times. The chain combines TRBV27 with TRBJ2-1; 7 positions match TRBD1. Germline-derived CDR1 and CDR2 are MNHEY and SMNVEV (reference sequence). CDR3 length: 14 residues. V lost 5 bases, J lost 6 bases, and 7 bases stayed unmatched. CDR3 nucleotides: TGTGCCAGCAGTCCTTTCGACAGGGCCAATGAGCAGTTCTTC. Translation gives CASSPFDRANEQFF.

The CDR3 protein is CSASRTGGYNEQFF. CDR3 coding DNA: TGCAGTGCCAGCAGGACAGGGGGCTACAATGAGCAGTTCTTC. The chain employs TRBV20-1 and TRBJ2-1; 10 bases fit TRBD1. The length of the CDR3 is 14 residues. Germline loops: CDR1 DFQATT, CDR2 SNEGSKA (reference sequence). The V segment lost 6 bases and the J segment 3 bases; nucleotides outside the gene matches: 5.

The V gene is TRBV7-8, the J gene TRBJ1-6; the D gene is possibly TRBD1 (5 bases). The germline V and J ends were trimmed by 4 bases and 14 bases, with 18 bases remaining between them. Germline values: CDR1 SGHVS, CDR2 FQNEAQ. This CDR3 is 14 amino acids long. CDR3 protein: CASSSRSLQGALHF. Written as DNA, the CDR3 is TGTGCCAGCAGCTCCCGGTCCCTCCAGGGAGCCCTCCACTTT.

This clone was seen just once. The J gene is TRBJ1-2, the V gene TRBV7-9; no clear D gene. Per the germline V gene, CDR1 is SEHNR and CDR2 is FQNEAQ (reference sequence). Trimming took off 5 bases at V and 6 bases at J, with 16 bases between the two ends. The CDR3 is 14 amino acids. Here the CDR3 reads CASSPLRAVDGYTF. CDR3 bases: TGTGCCAGCAGCCCACTCCGGGCAGTGGATGGCTACACCTTC.

This clone was recorded many times. This chain uses TRBV3-1 with TRBJ2-1; 14 positions agree with TRBD2. Germline CDR1 and CDR2: LGHDT and YNNKEL (reference sequence). V trimming: 1 base; J trimming: 6 bases; junction bases outside the gene matches: 5. The CDR3 loop spans 17 amino acids. CDR3 residues: CASSQGLAGGTINEQFF. CDR3 bases: TGTGCCAGCAGCCAAGGACTAGCGGGAGGGACTATCAATGAGCAGTTCTTC.

This clone was seen at least ten times. This rearrangement joins TRBV11-2 to TRBJ2-3, with D unresolved. There are 12 residues in the CDR3. The V gene lost 5 bases and the J gene lost 6 bases, with 9 bases spanning the gap. Germline values: CDR1 SGHAT, CDR2 FQNNGV. CDR3 DNA: TGTGCCAGCAGCCCCATAGGGGATACGCAGTATTTT. Protein sequence: CASSPIGDTQYF.

The chain uses TRBV11-2 and TRBJ2-3, with D hard to call. The CDR3 spans 16 residues. From germline, CDR1 is SGHAT and CDR2 FQNNGV. Trimming stripped 7 bases from V and 6 bases from J, with 23 bases between. The CDR3 region has the DNA TGTGCCAGCACCCTGACAACAGTGGGTATTGGGGATACGCAGTATTTT. It yields the protein CASTLTTVGIGDTQYF.